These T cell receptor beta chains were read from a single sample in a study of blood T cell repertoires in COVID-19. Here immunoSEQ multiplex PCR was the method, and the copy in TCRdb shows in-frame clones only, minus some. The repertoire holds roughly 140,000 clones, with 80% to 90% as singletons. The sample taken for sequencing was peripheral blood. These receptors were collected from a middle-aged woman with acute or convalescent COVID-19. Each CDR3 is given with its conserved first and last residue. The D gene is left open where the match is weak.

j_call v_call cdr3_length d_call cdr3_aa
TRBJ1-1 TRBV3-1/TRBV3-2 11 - CASSQLYQAFF
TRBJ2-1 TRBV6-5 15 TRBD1 CASSRTGSSYNEQFF
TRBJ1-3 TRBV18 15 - CASSPTQSSGNTIYF
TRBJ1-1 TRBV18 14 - CASSPPEGNTEAFF
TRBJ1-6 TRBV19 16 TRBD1 CASSTESTGGNSPLHF
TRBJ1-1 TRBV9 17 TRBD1 CASSARTGGEMNTEAFF
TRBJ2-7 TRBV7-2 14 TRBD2 CASSMTSASYEQYF
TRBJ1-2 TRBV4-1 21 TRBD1 CASSQGRILGAGQGRIDGYTF
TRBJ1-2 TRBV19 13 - CASSILVNSGYTF
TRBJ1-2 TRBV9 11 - CASSEGLGYTF
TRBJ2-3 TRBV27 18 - CASSLIFSGDPSTDTQYF
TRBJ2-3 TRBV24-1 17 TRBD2 CATSDASGARTRDTQYF
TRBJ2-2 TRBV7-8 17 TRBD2 CASSLTTSGMNTGELFF
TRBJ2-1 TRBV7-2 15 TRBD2 CASSYSSGGLVEQFF
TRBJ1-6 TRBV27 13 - CASSEQGRSPLHF
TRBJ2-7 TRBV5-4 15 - CASSFPSQGDDEQYF
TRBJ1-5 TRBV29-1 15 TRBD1 CSVVETGVGGQPQHF
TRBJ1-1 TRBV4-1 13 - CASKISENTEAFF
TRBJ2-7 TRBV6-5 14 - CASSRNRVDDEQYF
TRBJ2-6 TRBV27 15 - CASTTLSSGANVLTF
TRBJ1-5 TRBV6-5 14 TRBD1 CASRGQGSNQPQHF
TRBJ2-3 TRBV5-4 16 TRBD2 CASSPAGLAGTDTQYF
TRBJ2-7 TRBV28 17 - CASSLAAADRSSYEQYF
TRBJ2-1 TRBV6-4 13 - CASSETNYNEQFF
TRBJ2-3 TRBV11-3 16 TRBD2 CASSSTSGGARDTQYF
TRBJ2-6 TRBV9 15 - CASSVDISGANVLTF
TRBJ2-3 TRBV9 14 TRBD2 CASSVAAGVDTQYF
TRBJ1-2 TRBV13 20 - CASSLLRIIPGTLGTYGYTF
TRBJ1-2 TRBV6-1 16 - CASSERRQSVNYGYTF
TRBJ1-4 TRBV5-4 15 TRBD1 CASSLEKGAGEKLFF
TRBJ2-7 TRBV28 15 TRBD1 CASSPPTGVGYEQYF
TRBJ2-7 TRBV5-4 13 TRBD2 CASTAGGSGEQYF
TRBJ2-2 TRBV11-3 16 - CASSDTRFSGTGELFF
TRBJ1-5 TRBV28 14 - CASSPRGGLQPQHF